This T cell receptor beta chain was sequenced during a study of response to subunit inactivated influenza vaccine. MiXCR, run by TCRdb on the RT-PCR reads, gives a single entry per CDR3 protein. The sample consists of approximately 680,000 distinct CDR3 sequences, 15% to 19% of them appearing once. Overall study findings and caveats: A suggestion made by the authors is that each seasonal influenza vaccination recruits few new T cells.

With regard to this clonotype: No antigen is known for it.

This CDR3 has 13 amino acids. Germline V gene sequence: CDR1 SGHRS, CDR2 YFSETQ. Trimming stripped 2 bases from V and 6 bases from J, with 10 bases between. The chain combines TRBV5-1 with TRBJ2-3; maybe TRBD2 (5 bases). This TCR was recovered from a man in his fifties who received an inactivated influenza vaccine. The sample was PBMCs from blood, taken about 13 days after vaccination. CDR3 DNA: TGCGCCAGCAGCTTAACGGACTGGGATACGCAGTATTTT. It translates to CASSLTDWDTQYF.